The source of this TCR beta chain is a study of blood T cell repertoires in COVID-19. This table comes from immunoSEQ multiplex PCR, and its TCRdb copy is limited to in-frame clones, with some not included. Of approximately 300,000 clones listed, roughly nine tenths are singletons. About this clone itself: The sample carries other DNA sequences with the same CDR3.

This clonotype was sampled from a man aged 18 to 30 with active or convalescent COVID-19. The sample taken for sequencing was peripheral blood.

DNA of the CDR3: TGTGCCAGCAGCTTAGACGGTAGCTCCTACGAGCAGTACTTC. As protein: CASSLDGSSYEQYF. The chain employs TRBV7-6 and TRBJ2-7; unclear D gene. The CDR3 sequence is 14 residues long. V was pared by 1 base and J by 0 bases, with 7 bases between. Germline V gene data show CDR1 as SGHVS and CDR2 as FNYEAQ.